This is a list of T cell receptor beta chains from one sample in a study of T cells in Graves' hyperthyroidism and ophthalmopathy. TCRdb reanalysed the multiplex PCR reads using MiXCR and keeps one entry per CDR3 protein. The sample consists of around 450,000 distinct CDR3 sequences, approximately 14% of them appearing once. The specimen sequenced was blood. The receptors derive from a woman younger than 30 with Graves' hyperthyroidism. Both conserved end residues are part of each CDR3. The D gene is left open where the match is weak. Not every row has a clone size; where given, it reads once, few, many or a size class.

j_gene	d_gene	v_gene	abundance	CDR3aa	CDR3nt
TRBJ2-3	NA	TRBV9	few	CASSVDAINTDTQYF	TGTGCCAGCAGCGTAGATGCAATTAACACAGATACGCAGTATTTT
TRBJ2-1	TRBD2	TRBV29-1	NA	CSVEGLENRYNEQFF	TGCAGCGTTGAGGGACTAGAAAACAGGTACAATGAGCAGTTCTTC
TRBJ2-5	TRBD1	TRBV28	many	CASQFKDRVVQTQYF	TGTGCCAGCCAGTTTAAAGACAGGGTCGTACAGACCCAGTACTTC
TRBJ1-5	TRBD1	TRBV28	many	CASSLKQGAQPQHF	TGTGCCAGCAGTTTAAAACAGGGGGCACAGCCCCAGCATTTT
TRBJ2-7	NA	TRBV28	many	CASSVSSGSKREQYF	TGTGCCAGCAGTGTATCCAGCGGATCCAAGCGGGAGCAGTACTTC
TRBJ2-3	NA	TRBV5-6	NA	CASSLTVGVTQYF	TGTGCCAGCAGCTTGACAGTGGGCGTTACGCAGTATTTT
TRBJ1-4	NA	TRBV7-8	many	CASSQRGPNEKLFF	TGTGCCAGCAGCCAAAGGGGTCCGAATGAAAAACTGTTTTTT
TRBJ1-4	NA	TRBV4-1	few	CASSQEGLANEKLFF	TGCGCCAGCAGCCAAGAGGGGCTAGCTAATGAAAAACTGTTTTTT
TRBJ2-1	TRBD2	TRBV6-1	NA	CASSPLAGGGNEQFF	TGTGCCAGCAGTCCACTAGCGGGAGGGGGAAATGAGCAGTTCTTC
TRBJ1-1	NA	TRBV19	many	CASSIERTEAFF	TGTGCCAGTAGTATAGAGCGGACTGAAGCTTTCTTT